The T cell receptor beta chain described here comes from a study of blood T cell repertoires in COVID-19. Study-level background: The samples span acute and convalescent COVID-19 from the United States, Italy and Spain.

This CDR3 is 13 amino acids long. V was pared by 3 bases and J by 6 bases, with 11 bases between. Germline CDR1 and CDR2: DFQATT and SNEGSKA (reference sequence). In the original processing: Reference gene primer amplification in the assay estimated nucleated cell counts. Generated by immunoSEQ multiplex PCR, the TCRdb table keeps only in-frame clones and is missing some. That table furnishes V, J and clone size, whereas the DNA furnished D and trimming. The sample has fewer than 200,000 clones, around 86% seen once. This TCR came from a man between 45 and 60 years old with active or convalescent COVID-19. Sequenced material: peripheral blood. V gene TRBV20-1 combines with J gene TRBJ1-4; no clear D gene. DNA of the CDR3: TGCAGTGCTAGTGGTAGGGAGGATGAAAAACTGTTTTTT. Its protein is CSASGREDEKLFF.